This is a list of T cell receptor beta chains from one sample in a study of cytomegalovirus exposure and HLA in healthy donors. Method: immunoSEQ multiplex PCR; TCRdb's copy keeps in-frame clones and lacks some. Of 140,000 to 150,000 clones in the sample, about four fifths are singletons; the top ten hold about 4.4%. Sequencing was carried out using PBMCs. The source of these receptors is a man between 35 and 55 years old in good health and CMV-seronegative. The CDR3 runs from the conserved cysteine through the conserved F or W. A D gene is named only where the DNA matches it firmly. The size entry is marked missing in some rows and otherwise reads once, few, many or a size class.

15,TRBV11-3,TRBJ1-4,NA,NA,TGTGCCAGCAGCATCTGGACAGTTCTTAATGAAAAACTGTTTTTT,CASSIWTVLNEKLFF
13,TRBV5-1,TRBJ1-4,NA,NA,TGCGCCAGCAGCCTTGAAAAAACAGAAAAACTGTTTTTT,CASSLEKTEKLFF
12,TRBV7-8,TRBJ2-3,NA,NA,TGTGCCAGCAGCTTTTCCCAGGATACGCAGTATTTT,CASSFSQDTQYF
13,TRBV6-5,TRBJ2-2,NA,NA,TGTGCCAGCAGAACAACTAGCATCGGGGAGCTGTTTTTT,CASRTTSIGELFF
14,TRBV19,TRBJ1-1,NA,TRBD1,TGTGCCAGTAGGAAGAGACAGGGGCACACTGAAGCTTTCTTT,CASRKRQGHTEAFF
15,TRBV9,TRBJ1-3,NA,NA,TGTGCCAGCAGCGTAGACAGATGGACTGGAAACACCATATATTTT,CASSVDRWTGNTIYF
14,TRBV7-9,TRBJ1-2,NA,NA,TGTGCCAGCATCATGGAGAATTCGAACTATGGCTACACCTTC,CASIMENSNYGYTF
14,TRBV29-1,TRBJ1-5,NA,NA,TGCAGCGTAAGACAGGACTCTAGCAATCAGCCCCAGCATTTT,CSVRQDSSNQPQHF
14,TRBV9,TRBJ2-3,NA,TRBD1,TGTGCCAGCAGCGAGGACAGGGTTGCAGATACGCAGTATTTT,CASSEDRVADTQYF
16,TRBV5-1,TRBJ1-1,NA,NA,TGCGCCAGCAGCTTGACATCCTCGGGGATGAACACTGAAGCTTTCTTT,CASSLTSSGMNTEAFF
15,TRBV19,TRBJ1-4,NA,TRBD1,TGTGCCAGTCAGACAGGGCCTGCAACTAATGAAAAACTGTTTTTT,CASQTGPATNEKLFF
14,TRBV9,TRBJ1-1,NA,NA,TGTGCCAGCAGCCTACGGGCGGCGGGGGCTGAAGCTTTCTTT,CASSLRAAGAEAFF
15,TRBV28,TRBJ1-3,NA,NA,TGTGCCAGCAGTCCGGGAGGCGGCTCTGGAAACACCATATATTTT,CASSPGGGSGNTIYF
14,TRBV18,TRBJ1-5,NA,TRBD1,TGTGCCAGCTCCCTGGACAGGGTGAATCAGCCCCAGCATTTT,CASSLDRVNQPQHF
13,TRBV30,TRBJ2-1,NA,NA,TGTGCCTGGAGTGTGGGACACTACAATGAGCAGTTCTTC,CAWSVGHYNEQFF
14,TRBV2,TRBJ2-7,NA,NA,TGTGCCAGCCTGGACTCCTCTTCCTCCTACGAGCAGTACTTC,CASLDSSSSYEQYF
14,TRBV11-2,TRBJ2-3,NA,TRBD1,TGTGCCAGCAGCCAAGGACAGGGCACAGATACGCAGTATTTT,CASSQGQGTDTQYF
14,TRBV5-1,TRBJ2-3,NA,NA,TGCGCCAGCAGCGAGGACAAACTCACAGATACGCAGTATTTT,CASSEDKLTDTQYF
15,TRBV28,TRBJ1-5,NA,NA,TGTGCCAGCCAGCGGAGGTCTGGGGGCAATCAGCCCCAGCATTTT,CASQRRSGGNQPQHF
19,TRBV19,TRBJ2-6,NA,NA,TGTGCCAGTACCGCGATGGTCGCAGGGGCCTTCTCTGGGGCCAACGTCCTGACTTTC,CASTAMVAGAFSGANVLTF
17,TRBV28,TRBJ2-7,NA,TRBD1,TGTGCCAGCAGTTCCATCCCCCCGGACAGGGGGGCCTACGAGCAGTACTTC,CASSSIPPDRGAYEQYF
15,TRBV5-1,TRBJ1-6,once,NA,TGCGCCAGCAGCTTTGTTACAGATACTAATTCACCCCTCCACTTT,CASSFVTDTNSPLHF
13,TRBV7-8,TRBJ1-1,NA,NA,TGTGCCAGCAGCACCGACACTTACACTGAGGCTTTCTTT,CASSTDTYTEAFF
13,TRBV28,TRBJ1-5,NA,NA,TGTGCCAGCGAAGACAGTTTTGATCAGCCCCAGCATTTT,CASEDSFDQPQHF
11,TRBV5-6,TRBJ2-5,NA,NA,TGTGCCAGCAGCTTAGCAGAGACCCAGTACTTC,CASSLAETQYF
13,TRBV27,TRBJ2-5,NA,NA,TGTGCCAGCAGTTTATACAGGCAAGAGACCCAGTACTTC,CASSLYRQETQYF
16,TRBV23-1,TRBJ2-3,NA,TRBD2,TGCGCCAGCAGTCAATCGTTAGCGGGGGGGCCCGATACGCAGTATTTT,CASSQSLAGGPDTQYF
14,TRBV2,TRBJ1-1,NA,TRBD1,TGTGCCAGCAGTAGACAGGGGATCAACACTGAAGCTTTCTTT,CASSRQGINTEAFF
13,TRBV28,TRBJ2-1,NA,NA,TGTGCCAGCAGTTTACCAGGGTCCAATGAGCAGTTCTTC,CASSLPGSNEQFF
15,TRBV7-8,TRBJ2-3,few,NA,TGTGCCAGCAGCTTAAAGGGAGGTAACGCAGATACGCAGTATTTT,CASSLKGGNADTQYF
14,TRBV5-8,TRBJ2-1,NA,TRBD1,TGTGCCAGCAACTTCCAGGGGGCACTAAATGAGCAGTTCTTC,CASNFQGALNEQFF
18,TRBV7-8,TRBJ2-1,NA,TRBD1,TGTGCCAGCAGTCCCCGCCCTGCGACAGGGGGCTACTACAATGAGCAGTTCTTC,CASSPRPATGGYYNEQFF
15,TRBV2,TRBJ2-1,NA,TRBD2,TGTGCCAGCACCAAACTAGCGGGGGGTGGGAATGAGCAGTTCTTC,CASTKLAGGGNEQFF
14,TRBV5-4,TRBJ1-4,NA,TRBD1,TGTGCCAGCAGCTTGGGACAGGGGGAAGGAAAACTGTTTTTT,CASSLGQGEGKLFF
11,TRBV29-1,TRBJ2-7,NA,NA,TGCAGCGTCGCTGAGGGGGTCGAGCAGTACTTC,CSVAEGVEQYF